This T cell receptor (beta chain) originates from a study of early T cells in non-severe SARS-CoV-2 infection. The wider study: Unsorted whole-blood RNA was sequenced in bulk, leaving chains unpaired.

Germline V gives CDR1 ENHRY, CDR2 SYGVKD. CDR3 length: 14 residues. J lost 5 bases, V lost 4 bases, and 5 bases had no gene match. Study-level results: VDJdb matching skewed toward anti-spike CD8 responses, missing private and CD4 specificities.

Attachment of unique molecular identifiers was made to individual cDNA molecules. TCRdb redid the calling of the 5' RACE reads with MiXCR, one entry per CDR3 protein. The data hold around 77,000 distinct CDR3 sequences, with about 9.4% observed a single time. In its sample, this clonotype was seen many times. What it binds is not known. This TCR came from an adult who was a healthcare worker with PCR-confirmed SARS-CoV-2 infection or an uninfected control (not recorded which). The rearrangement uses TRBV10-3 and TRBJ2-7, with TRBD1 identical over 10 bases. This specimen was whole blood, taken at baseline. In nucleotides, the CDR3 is TGTGCCATCAGTGGTGACAGGGGGCAGGACGAGCAGTACTTC. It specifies CAISGDRGQDEQYF.